This T cell receptor beta chain stems from a study of graft-versus-host responses after intestinal transplantation. On the study more broadly: Each recipient received anti-thymocyte globulin induction, then tacrolimus and steroids for approximately 3 years. Study-wide results and caveats: Peak circulating GvH clone levels were associated with early post-transplant HvG declines. Patients who carried graft-donor T cell macrochimerism also had high graft-versus-host to host-versus-graft clonal ratios in their allografts. GvH clones surfaced in recipient marrow, some emerging earlier in ileum or blood.

The CDR3 runs 14 residues. The V segment lost 3 bases and the J segment 7 bases; nucleotides outside the gene matches: 7. The V gene's germline CDR1 is KGHSH and CDR2 LQKENI. The assay was immunoSEQ multiplex PCR, and TCRdb's table has in-frame clones only and misses some. This table has about 88,000 clones, about 94% appearing once. In its sample, this clone was seen once. What it recognizes is unknown. The TCR was taken from a human donor who was the organ donor for an intestinal transplant. The V and J genes are TRBV18 and TRBJ1-2; 8 positions match TRBD1. The material sequenced was unstimulated CD4+ T cells sorted from spleen or lymph node cells, taken before transplant. CDR3 nucleotides: TGTGCCAGCTCACCCGACAGGGGTTTATCTGGCTACACCTTC. Amino acid sequence: CASSPDRGLSGYTF.